Detailed here is one T cell receptor (beta chain). Patients in Seattle were enrolled during active infection, then followed longitudinally. The data were taken from a study of blood T cell repertoires in COVID-19. The trim removed 1 base at V and 3 bases at J, leaving 5 bases unmatched. Germline loops: CDR1 KGHSH, CDR2 LQKENI. This CDR3 is built from 15 residues. The data were produced by immunoSEQ multiplex PCR, yet TCRdb's version contains in-frame clones alone and is incomplete. There are over 200,000 clones in the sample; 75% to 90% occur only once, and roughly 2.5% lies in the top ten. This clonotype originated in a young man with COVID-19, enrolled during active disease. The chain carries TRBV18 and TRBJ1-1, with 7 positions matching TRBD1. The sequencing sample was made of peripheral blood. Written as DNA, the CDR3 is TGTGCCAGCTCACCACGAAGGGGGCGGGACACTGAAGCTTTCTTT. Encoded protein: CASSPRRGRDTEAFF.